The sequence of this T cell receptor (beta chain) was determined in a study of T-cell memory formation after mild COVID-19. Study as a whole: In these data, TCR clusters were largely donor specific.

TCRdb re-called the 5' RACE reads with MiXCR, one entry per CDR3 protein. The top ten clones hold roughly an eighth of a sample with about half a million distinct CDR3 sequences, around a sixth of them seen once. Germline trimming cut 0 bases from V and 3 bases from J; bases unmatched to any gene: 8. Germline values: CDR1 LNHNV, CDR2 YYDKDF (reference sequence). This CDR3 comprises 17 residues. The chain carries TRBV15 and TRBJ2-7; 10 positions agree with TRBD2. The source material was PBMCs or a T cell subset sorted from them (not recorded which). This TCR was recovered from an adult woman who had mild COVID-19 (a few samples of this study predate the infection). Cell type and time point are not known. CDR3 protein: CATSREPPGLAVYEQYF. For the CDR3, the DNA is TGTGCCACCAGCAGAGAGCCTCCAGGACTAGCGGTCTACGAGCAGTACTTC.